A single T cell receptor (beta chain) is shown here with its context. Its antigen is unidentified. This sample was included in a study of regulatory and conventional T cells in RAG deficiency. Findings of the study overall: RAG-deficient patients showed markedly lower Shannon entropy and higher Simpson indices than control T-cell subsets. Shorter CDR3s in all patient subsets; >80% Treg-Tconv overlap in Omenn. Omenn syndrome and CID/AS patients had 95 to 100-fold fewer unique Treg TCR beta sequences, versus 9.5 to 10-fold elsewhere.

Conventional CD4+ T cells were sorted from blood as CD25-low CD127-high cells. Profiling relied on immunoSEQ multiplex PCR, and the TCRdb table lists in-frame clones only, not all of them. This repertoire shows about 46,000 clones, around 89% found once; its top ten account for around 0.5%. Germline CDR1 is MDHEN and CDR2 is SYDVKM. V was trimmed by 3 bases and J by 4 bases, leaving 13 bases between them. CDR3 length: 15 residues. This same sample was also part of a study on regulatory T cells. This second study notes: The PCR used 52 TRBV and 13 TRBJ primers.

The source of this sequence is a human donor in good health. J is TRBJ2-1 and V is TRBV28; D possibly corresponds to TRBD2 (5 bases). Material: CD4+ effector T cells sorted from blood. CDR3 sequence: CASSFTGSSYNEQFF. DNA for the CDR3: TGTGCCAGCAGTTTCACGGGGTCCTCTTACAATGAGCAGTTCTTC.